This TCR beta chain was recorded in a study of beta chain features in type 1 diabetes. Every isolated RNA sample was fully reverse transcribed, so sequencing captured expressed TCRB transcripts. TCRdb's table, derived via immunoSEQ multiplex PCR, lists solely in-frame clones and lacks some. Of about 340,000 clones listed, roughly 14% are singletons. Study conclusions and caveats: Across patients, naive, central memory and Treg TCRB repertoires exhibited apparently greater similarity than was observed across healthy donors. Still unanswered here is whether HLA type influences TCRB rearrangement. A PCR bias possibly favoring shorter templates would apply equally to patients and controls. Among all four CD4+ subsets, Type 1 diabetes patients had TCRB CDR3s that were moderately but significantly shorter.

This clone showed up just a few times. Its specificity is unknown. CDR1 SGHRS and CDR2 YFSETQ come from the germline V gene. Trimming shortened V by 4 bases and J by 2 bases, and 13 bases separated the two germline ends. The CDR3 totals 14 residues. Sequencing input: naive CD4+ T cells from blood. This chain links TRBV5-1 with TRBJ2-7, with TRBD1 as a possible D gene (5 bases). This receptor was taken from a woman under 30 with type 1 diabetes. The CDR3 here is CASSPTVLTYEQYF. The CDR3 coding sequence is TGCGCCAGCAGCCCGACAGTACTCACCTACGAGCAGTACTTC.